The rows below give T cell receptor beta chains drawn from one sample of a study of cytomegalovirus exposure and HLA in healthy donors. Sequenced by immunoSEQ multiplex PCR; TCRdb stores in-frame clones only, minus some. The sample has tens of thousands of clones, more than 65% seen once. The material sequenced was PBMCs. Receptor source: a man in his thirties or forties in good health and CMV-seronegative. Both conserved end residues are part of each CDR3. The D gene is left open where the match is weak. Some rows have no size entry. The others give once, few or many, or a class for an expanded clone.

V gene	clone size	J gene	D gene	CDR3 length	CDR3 DNA	CDR3 protein
TRBV7-7	.	TRBJ1-2	.	15	TGTGCTAGCAGCCCGGTGAGGGCCCGAAACTATGGCTACACCTTC	CASSPVRARNYGYTF
TRBV11-1	.	TRBJ1-2	.	12	TGTGCCAGCAGCCAGGAGGGTTATGGCTACACCTTC	CASSQEGYGYTF
TRBV27	.	TRBJ1-2	.	13	TGTGCCAGCACCCCCGGTGCGTACTATGGCTACACCTTC	CASTPGAYYGYTF
TRBV6-5	.	TRBJ2-7	.	14	TGTGCCAGCAGTTACTCGAAACAGAACTACGAGCAGTACTTC	CASSYSKQNYEQYF
TRBV27	.	TRBJ1-6	.	16	TGTGCCAGCAGTAGAATGGGGGAGGGTTTTGATTCACCCCTCCACTTT	CASSRMGEGFDSPLHF
TRBV27	.	TRBJ1-6	.	13	TGTGCCAGCGGTTTATCCTCGGATTCACCCCTCCACTTT	CASGLSSDSPLHF
TRBV5-1	.	TRBJ1-1	.	14	TGCGCCAGCAGCTTGGAACAGGGGAACACTGAAGCTTTCTTT	CASSLEQGNTEAFF
TRBV20-1	few	TRBJ1-5	.	11	TGCAGTGCTAGAGGAGGTCAGCCCCAGCATTTT	CSARGGQPQHF
TRBV7-9	.	TRBJ2-7	.	14	TGTGCCAGCAGCTTAGTACTAGCTCCCTACGAGCAGTACTTC	CASSLVLAPYEQYF
TRBV19	few	TRBJ1-2	TRBD1	17	TGTGCCAGTAGTATAGGTCCGGGACAGGGGAATAACTATGGCTACACCTTC	CASSIGPGQGNNYGYTF
TRBV15	.	TRBJ2-3	.	15	TGTGCCACCAGCAGAGATGTCATCGGGGGAGATACGCAGTATTTT	CATSRDVIGGDTQYF
TRBV30	.	TRBJ2-1	.	22	TGTGCCTGGAGTGGCCCCCTACTCCTACCCGTTCTAGGGAGTGGCACCTACAATGAGCAGTTCTTC	CAWSGPLLLPVLGSGTYNEQFF
TRBV27	.	TRBJ1-2	TRBD1	13	TGTGCCAGCAGCACAGGGGGGCCCCTCGGCTACACCTTC	CASSTGGPLGYTF
TRBV5-1	.	TRBJ2-1	TRBD2	16	TGCGCCAGCAGACCGCCGGGACTAGCGAAGGCTAATGAGCAGTTCTTC	CASRPPGLAKANEQFF
TRBV19	.	TRBJ1-6	TRBD1	16	TGTGCCAGTAACATGGGTGATGGGACAGGGGCTTCACCCCTCCACTTT	CASNMGDGTGASPLHF
TRBV6-5	.	TRBJ1-5	TRBD1	15	TGTGCCAGTAAGACAGGGATACTTAGCAATCAGCCCCAGCATTTT	CASKTGILSNQPQHF
TRBV27	.	TRBJ1-2	.	16	TGTGCCAGCAGTTTATCGCTCAGGGAGGGTTTCTATGGCTACACCTTC	CASSLSLREGFYGYTF
TRBV16	.	TRBJ2-3	TRBD2	15	TGTGCCAGCAAACAGGGACTAGCGAGCACAGATACGCAGTATTTT	CASKQGLASTDTQYF
TRBV7-2	.	TRBJ1-1	.	12	TGTGCCAGCTCGGGCAGGGGCCTCGAAACTTTCTTT	CASSGRGLETFF
TRBV29-1	.	TRBJ2-1	TRBD1	13	TGCAGCGTTGTGGTAACAGGGGGTTTGGAGCAGTTCTTC	CSVVVTGGLEQFF
TRBV14	.	TRBJ2-2	TRBD1	15	TGTGCCAGCAGCCAAGAGAGAGACAGGGCCGGGGAGCTGTTTTTT	CASSQERDRAGELFF
TRBV5-1	.	TRBJ2-7	.	15	TGCGCCAGCAGCTTGGCGACAGGCCAATTCTACGAGCAGTACTTC	CASSLATGQFYEQYF
TRBV5-4	.	TRBJ2-7	TRBD1	15	TGTGCCAGCAGCTTGTCGGGCAGGGGGCTGTACGAGCAGTACTTC	CASSLSGRGLYEQYF
TRBV5-8	.	TRBJ2-7	.	13	TGTGCCAGCCGCGGAGAATTGAGGGCCGAGCAGTACTTC	CASRGELRAEQYF
TRBV10-2	.	TRBJ1-2	.	11	TGCGCCAGCAGGGTCGGGGATGGCTACACCTTC	CASRVGDGYTF
TRBV18	once	TRBJ1-4	TRBD1	13	TGTGCCAGCTCATCCAAGACAGGGGAAAAACTGTTTTTT	CASSSKTGEKLFF
TRBV6-1	.	TRBJ1-5	.	15	TGTGCCAGCAGGAACCGACCGATCGGGGATCAGCCCCAGCATTTT	CASRNRPIGDQPQHF
TRBV25-1	once	TRBJ1-1	.	14	TGTGCCAGCAGTGAATATGGGGGAGGCACTGAAGCTTTCTTT	CASSEYGGGTEAFF
TRBV6-6	.	TRBJ1-2	TRBD1	15	TGTGCCAGCAGCCCCGGGACAGGGGGCGCGTATGGCTACACCTTC	CASSPGTGGAYGYTF
TRBV5-1	.	TRBJ2-1	.	14	TGCGCCAGCAGCTTGAGGGGTATGGTGGATGAGCAGTTCTTC	CASSLRGMVDEQFF
TRBV5-8	.	TRBJ1-1	.	15	TGTGCCAGCAGCCCACCCCCCGCGGGCCCCACTGAAGCTTTCTTT	CASSPPPAGPTEAFF
TRBV2	few	TRBJ1-5	.	15	TGTGCCAGCAGTGTTGGCAGGGCTAGCAATCAGCCCCAGCATTTT	CASSVGRASNQPQHF
TRBV14	.	TRBJ1-2	.	14	TGTGCCGGCAGCATGCAGGCTACGATTGGGGGCTACACCTTC	CAGSMQATIGGYTF
TRBV6-6	.	TRBJ1-6	.	14	TGTGCCAGCCACTCAAGGCCCCGGGATTCACCCCTCCACTTT	CASHSRPRDSPLHF
TRBV28	.	TRBJ2-3	.	17	TGTGCCAGCACCTTTGATGGGGCGGGGGCCCCCACAGATACGCAGTATTTT	CASTFDGAGAPTDTQYF
TRBV9	.	TRBJ1-2	TRBD1	14	TGTGCCAGCAGCCTACAGGACAGGGTCGGGGGCTACACCTTC	CASSLQDRVGGYTF
TRBV7-3	.	TRBJ2-3	TRBD2	14	TGTGCCAGCAGCTCCAGCGGGGGTACAGATACGCAGTATTTT	CASSSSGGTDTQYF
TRBV2	.	TRBJ2-7	.	13	TGTGCCACCGGACAAGGGCTCTCCTACGAGCAGTACTTC	CATGQGLSYEQYF
TRBV7-2	.	TRBJ2-7	TRBD1	15	TGTGCCAGCAGCTTAGCTCGGACAGGGACCTACGAGCAATACTTC	CASSLARTGTYEQYF
TRBV18	.	TRBJ2-2	TRBD1	15	TGTGCCAGCTCACCGGGACAGGGGATCACCGGGGAGCTGTTTTTT	CASSPGQGITGELFF
TRBV6-5	.	TRBJ1-2	TRBD1	13	TGTGCCAGCAGTTACGACAGGGTGAAAGGCTACACCTTC	CASSYDRVKGYTF
TRBV19	.	TRBJ1-1	.	13	TGTGCCAGTAGCTCTCAGGCAGACACTGAAGCTTTCTTT	CASSSQADTEAFF
TRBV10-3	.	TRBJ1-3	TRBD1	16	TGTGCCATCAGTAAGGGACAGGGTTACTCTGGAAACACCATATATTTT	CAISKGQGYSGNTIYF
TRBV7-8	.	TRBJ1-4	.	15	TGTGCCAGCAGCGCGCTTAGAGCAACTAATGAAAAACTGTTTTTT	CASSALRATNEKLFF
TRBV7-2	.	TRBJ1-6	TRBD1	12	TGTGCCGCGGGACAGCAGCCTTCACCCCTCCACTTT	CAAGQQPSPLHF
TRBV5-1	once	TRBJ2-2	.	13	TGCGCCAGCAGTTACAGAAACACCGGGGAGCTGTTTTTT	CASSYRNTGELFF
TRBV7-8	.	TRBJ2-7	.	14	TGTGCCAGCAGCTTAGGAACAGGGTTAGCCGAGCAGTACTTC	CASSLGTGLAEQYF
TRBV4-1	.	TRBJ1-6	TRBD1	16	TGCGCCAGCAGCCAACCCCGGGACAGGGTCAATTCACCCCTCCACTTT	CASSQPRDRVNSPLHF
TRBV6-5	once	TRBJ1-2	.	13	TGTGCCAGCAGTGAAACAGGGTCGGATGGCTACACCTTC	CASSETGSDGYTF
TRBV6-1	.	TRBJ2-2	TRBD1	14	TGTGCCAGCACGGGGACAGGGGCCACCGGGGAGCTGTTTTTT	CASTGTGATGELFF
TRBV25-1	.	TRBJ1-1	.	15	TGTGCCAGCAGTGGCTACGACGGGAGGAACACTGAAGCTTTCTTT	CASSGYDGRNTEAFF
TRBV11-2	.	TRBJ2-5	.	13	TGTGCCAGCAGAAAGTCGGAGCTAGAGACCCAGTACTTC	CASRKSELETQYF
TRBV5-1	.	TRBJ1-1	.	17	TGCGCCAGCAGCTCCACCCCTTCGGGAAGTGGGTATACTGAAGCTTTCTTT	CASSSTPSGSGYTEAFF
TRBV5-1	.	TRBJ2-2	TRBD1	16	TGCGCCAGCAGCATAGGACAGGGGGCCGGGGCCGGGGAGCTGTTTTTT	CASSIGQGAGAGELFF
TRBV19	.	TRBJ1-4	.	16	TGTGCCAGTAGCCATGACGGGATGTCAACTAATGAAAAACTGTTTTTT	CASSHDGMSTNEKLFF
TRBV7-2	.	TRBJ2-3	.	12	TGTGCCAGCAGCACAGTTTCAGATACGCAGTATTTT	CASSTVSDTQYF
TRBV5-6	.	TRBJ2-1	.	18	TGTGCCAGCAGCTTATTCACCGCCCCTCTTAGCTCCTACAATGAGCAGTTCTTC	CASSLFTAPLSSYNEQFF
TRBV19	.	TRBJ1-1	.	13	TGTGCCAGTAGCGTAACTCGGGACACTGAAGCTTTCTTT	CASSVTRDTEAFF